Following are 30 T cell receptor beta chains from one sample sequenced in a study of blood T cell repertoires in COVID-19. Here immunoSEQ multiplex PCR was the method, and the copy in TCRdb shows in-frame clones only, minus some. The data hold 150,000 to 200,000 clones, with nearly 90% observed a single time. Sequenced sample: peripheral blood. The receptor source for this set is a man between 60 and 70 years old with active or convalescent COVID-19.

The chain has TRBV9 and TRBJ2-5; maybe TRBD1 (5 bases). The CDR3 runs to 14 residues. The germline V gene has CDR1 SGDLS and CDR2 YYNGEE. V lost 0 bases to trimming and J lost 2 bases, with 8 bases between them. The chain's CDR3 is CASSVATEQETQYF. For the CDR3, the DNA is TGTGCCAGCAGCGTAGCGACAGAACAAGAGACCCAGTACTTC.

The rearrangement uses TRBV19 and TRBJ1-2, with 9 bases matching TRBD1. Germline CDR1 is LNHDA and CDR2 is SQIVND (reference sequence). V dropped 5 bases and J dropped 0; count of bases not matched to a gene: 7. The CDR3 contains 16 residues. As DNA, the CDR3 is TGTGCCAGTAGTCCCAAGGGGACAGGGACTAACTATGGCTACACCTTC. This gives the protein CASSPKGTGTNYGYTF.

The chain combines TRBV5-1 with TRBJ1-1; possible D gene TRBD1, 5 bases. V lost 0 bases and J lost 3, with 12 bases in between. Germline values: CDR1 SGHRS, CDR2 YFSETQ. The CDR3 runs to 15 residues. The CDR3 is CASSLGGTDDTEAFF. CDR3 in DNA: TGCGCCAGCAGCTTGGGCGGGACCGATGACACTGAAGCTTTCTTT.

The rearrangement uses TRBV13 and TRBJ2-4, with TRBD2 identical over 10 bases. Germline CDR1 is PRHDT and CDR2 is FYEKMQ (reference sequence). The CDR3 runs 18 residues. V lost 5 bases to trimming and J lost 8 bases; unmatched junction nucleotides: 18. CDR3 sequence reads: CASSPSNSGGYPRYIQYF. For the CDR3, the DNA is TGTGCCAGCAGCCCCAGTAATAGCGGGGGGTACCCTCGCTACATTCAGTACTTC.

This rearrangement joins TRBV6-5 to TRBJ1-6, with a tentative D call TRBD1 (5 bases). In germline, CDR1 is MNHEY, CDR2 SVGAGI. Trimming took 3 bases from V and 8 from J, leaving 17 bases between them. The CDR3 has 16 amino acids. The CDR3 region has the DNA TGTGCCAGCAGTTATGGCCGGGGGAGGGGAGATTCACCCCTCCACTTT. It translates to CASSYGRGRGDSPLHF.

The table lists this clone with a count of one. The CDR3 reads CASSDPGGAKNIQYF. The CDR3 DNA reads as TGTGCCAGCAGTGACCCAGGTGGAGCCAAAAACATTCAGTACTTC. J is TRBJ2-4 and V is TRBV6-1, with no clear D. There are 15 residues in the CDR3. V was cut by 3 bases and J by 0 bases, with 9 bases left in between. Germline V lookup: CDR1 MNHNS, CDR2 SASEGT.

V usage is TRBV15 and J usage is TRBJ2-3, with D uncertain. CDR1 and CDR2 (germline): LNHNV, YYDKDF (reference sequence). This CDR3 spans 12 amino acids. The V and J ends lost 5 bases and 1 base respectively, with 4 bases between them. The CDR3 DNA is TGTGCCACCAGCCCTGGCACAGATACGCAGTATTTT. Its protein is CATSPGTDTQYF.

V is TRBV18 and J is TRBJ1-2; tentative D call: TRBD1 (5 bases). Germline-derived CDR1 and CDR2 are KGHSH and LQKENI. The ends were cut back, 4 bases at V and 2 bases at J, with 11 bases in the middle. CDR3 length: 14 residues. CDR3 coding DNA: TGTGCCAGCTCACAGACAGACCTCAACTATGGCTACACCTTC. The encoded protein is CASSQTDLNYGYTF. Looking up the rest from reference TRBV18 and TRBJ1-2 gives the full variable domain: NAGVMQNPRHLVRRRGQEARLRCSPMKGHSHVYWYRQLPEEGLKFMVYLQKENIIDESGMPKERFSAEFPKEGPSILRIQQVVRGDSAAYFCASSQTDLNYGYTFGSGTRLTVV.

This chain links TRBV29-1 with TRBJ2-7, with 8 bases aligning to TRBD1. V shed 7 bases, J shed 5 bases, and the junction held 4 bases outside the gene matches. CDR1 and CDR2 (germline): SQVTM, ANQGSEA. The CDR3 extends over 11 amino acids. The chain's CDR3 is CSADRDNEQYF. DNA of the CDR3: TGCAGCGCGGACAGGGACAACGAGCAGTACTTC.

The gene calls are TRBV27 and TRBJ2-6; D is possibly TRBD1 (6 bases). Looked up from germline, CDR1 is MNHEY and CDR2 is SMNVEV (reference sequence). V was pared by 8 bases and J by 4 bases, with 15 bases between. The CDR3 has 15 amino acids. CDR3 residues: CASRQVEAGANVLTF. DNA of the CDR3: TGTGCCAGCCGACAGGTAGAGGCAGGGGCCAACGTCCTGACTTTC.

The rearrangement uses TRBV7-9 and TRBJ1-5; a weak D match, TRBD1 (6 bases). The CDR3 extends over 16 amino acids. In germline, CDR1 is SEHNR, CDR2 FQNEAQ (reference sequence). The ends were cut back, 5 bases at V and 3 bases at J, with 17 bases in the middle. The CDR3 coding sequence is TGTGCCAGCAGCCCCCACCGTACAGGGCACAATCAGCCCCAGCATTTT. This gives the protein CASSPHRTGHNQPQHF.

The chain employs TRBV5-1 and TRBJ2-7; 12 bases are a match to TRBD2. V shed 4 bases and J 7 bases; nucleotides not matched to a gene: 12. The germline V gene has CDR1 SGHRS and CDR2 YFSETQ. The CDR3 loop spans 16 amino acids. This CDR3 reads CASSPPLAGGPGEQYF. CDR3 sequence (DNA): TGCGCCAGCAGCCCTCCCCTAGCGGGGGGGCCAGGGGAGCAGTACTTC.

The rearrangement joins TRBV19 to TRBJ2-7; 9 bases are shared with TRBD2. The CDR3 covers 15 residues. V shed 6 bases and J 0 bases; nucleotides not matched to a gene: 6. Germline assignment: CDR1 LNHDA and CDR2 SQIVND (reference sequence). Here the CDR3 reads CASRHSGGFSYEQYF. The CDR3 region has the DNA TGTGCCAGTAGGCATAGCGGGGGTTTCTCCTACGAGCAGTACTTC.

This clone showed up just a few times. This chain joins TRBV11-2 and TRBJ1-6, with 7 positions matching TRBD1. J was trimmed by 14 bases and V by 0 bases; bases with no gene match: 7. CDR1 and CDR2 from the germline V gene are SGHAT and FQNNGV. The CDR3 consists of 14 residues. Written as DNA, the CDR3 is TGTGCCAGCAGCTTAGAGACAGGGTGGGGCACCCTCCACTTT. Translating it yields CASSLETGWGTLHF.

This chain connects TRBV3-1 (or the pseudogene TRBV3-2) to TRBJ2-5; 14 nucleotides agree with TRBD2. CDR3 length: 19 amino acids. From germline, CDR1 is LGHDT and CDR2 YNNKEL (reference sequence). The V and J ends lost 4 bases and 4 bases, in that order; junction bases with no gene match: 14. CDR3 sequence: CASSPLWGLAGEGAETQYF. CDR3 in DNA: TGTGCCAGCAGCCCTCTTTGGGGACTAGCGGGAGAAGGGGCAGAGACCCAGTACTTC.

The chain is built from TRBV4-2 and TRBJ2-3, with 14 bases lining up with TRBD2. Germline-derived CDR1 and CDR2 are LGHNA and YNFKEQ. CDR3 size: 17 residues. The trim removed 4 bases at V and 5 bases at J, leaving 8 bases unmatched. CDR3 region: CASSLKTSGGAGDTQYF. The CDR3 bases are TGTGCCAGCAGCCTCAAGACTAGCGGGGGGGCTGGAGATACGCAGTATTTT.

J is TRBJ1-1 and V is TRBV7-9; D ambiguous. The V end was cut by 2 bases, the J end by 5 bases, with 9 bases between. CDR3 length: 13 residues. Germline V CDR1 and CDR2: SEHNR, FQNEAQ (reference sequence). The CDR3 nucleotides are TGTGCCAGCAGCTTAAAGGGAGGGACTGAAGCTTTCTTT. Translation gives CASSLKGGTEAFF.

This clone was recorded once. This specimen includes other DNA sequences encoding the same CDR3. V and J are TRBV7-9 and TRBJ1-1; D is possibly TRBD1 (5 bases). Germline-derived CDR1 and CDR2 are SEHNR and FQNEAQ (reference sequence). The CDR3 is made up of 12 amino acids. Deletions cut 5 bases from V and 5 bases from J, with 9 bases between. CDR3 protein: CASSPRDTEAFF. The DNA for the CDR3 is TGTGCCAGCAGCCCCAGGGATACTGAAGCTTTCTTT.

The V gene is TRBV29-1, the J gene TRBJ2-5; TRBD2 might be the D (5 bases). Trimming shortened V by 6 bases and J by 5 bases, and 13 bases separated the two germline ends. Germline CDR1 and CDR2: SQVTM and ANQGSEA. CDR3 size: 12 residues. The CDR3 DNA is TGCAGCGTCCTCACGGGGTATGAGACCCAGTACTTC. Translating gives CSVLTGYETQYF.

This clone was observed a handful of times. The V and J genes are TRBV5-1 and TRBJ2-2, with D possibly matching TRBD2 (6 bases). CDR3 length equals 15 residues. Germline V lookup: CDR1 SGHRS, CDR2 YFSETQ. Deletions cut 0 bases from V and 6 bases from J, with 12 bases between. The CDR3 loop reads CASSLAGGDAGELFF. In nucleotides, the CDR3 is TGCGCCAGCAGCTTGGCCGGCGGGGACGCCGGGGAGCTGTTTTTT.

This sequence joins TRBV12-3 or TRBV12-4 and TRBJ2-7; the D gene is possibly TRBD2 (5 bases). V lost 3 bases, J lost 3 bases, and 9 bases lay in between. This CDR3 comprises 13 residues. CDR3 nucleotides: TGTGCCAGCAGTTTTTCGGCGGGCTACGAGCAGTACTTC. It is translated as CASSFSAGYEQYF.

This clone was counted once. The rearrangement uses TRBV12-3 or TRBV12-4 and TRBJ1-1; D possibly corresponds to TRBD1 (5 bases). CDR3 length: 12 amino acids. The V end lost 3 bases, the J end lost 8 bases, and 10 bases lay between the germline ends. In DNA form, the CDR3 reads TGTGCCAGCAGTTTCCTCAGGGCCGAAGCTTTCTTT. Amino acid sequence: CASSFLRAEAFF.

V and J are TRBV11-2 and TRBJ1-2; perhaps TRBD1 as D (5 bases). The CDR3 has 12 amino acids. Germline V gives CDR1 SGHAT, CDR2 FQNNGV. The V end was cut by 1 base, the J end by 8 bases, with 8 bases between. DNA of the CDR3: TGTGCCAGCAGCTTAGCGGACACCGGCTACACCTTC. The encoded protein is CASSLADTGYTF.

This clone came up a few times. The rearrangement joins TRBV9 to TRBJ1-4; a possible D gene is TRBD1 (6 bases). Germline CDR1 and CDR2: SGDLS and YYNGEE. V lost 4 bases and J lost 4, with 8 bases in between. CDR3 length: 13 residues. CDR3 region: CASSRDNNEKLFF. The CDR3 nucleotides are TGTGCCAGCAGCCGGGACAATAATGAAAAACTGTTTTTT.

The CDR3 nucleotides read TGCGCCAGCAGCCAAGATCCGAGGACTGAAGCTTTCTTT. Its translation is CASSQDPRTEAFF. The chain joins TRBV4-1 to TRBJ1-1; D unresolved. The CDR3 extends over 13 amino acids. V lost 0 bases and J lost 5, with 7 bases in between. The germline V gene encodes CDR1 MGHRA and CDR2 YSYEKL.

The chain is built from TRBV3-1 (or the pseudogene TRBV3-2) and TRBJ2-1; no clear D. Germline assignment: CDR1 LGHDT and CDR2 YNNKEL (reference sequence). Deletions cut 3 bases from V and 10 bases from J, with 10 bases between. The CDR3 extends over 12 amino acids. The CDR3 nucleotides read TGTGCCAGCAGCCACGTCTCGAGCGAGCAGTTCTTC. Translation: CASSHVSSEQFF.

This rearrangement joins TRBV2 to TRBJ1-5; 9 bases agree with TRBD1. The V and J ends lost 7 bases and 6 bases, in that order; junction bases with no gene match: 10. This CDR3 region has 15 residues. CDR1 is SNHLY, CDR2 FYNNEI, per germline. CDR3 sequence reads: CASNLQGTGSQPQHF. DNA of the CDR3: TGTGCCAGCAATCTTCAAGGGACAGGGAGTCAGCCCCAGCATTTT.

This clone occurred once. Here the CDR3 reads CASSPGLAGTDTQYF. The CDR3 nucleotides read TGCGCCAGCAGCCCGGGACTAGCGGGCACAGATACGCAGTATTTT. The rearrangement uses TRBV5-1 and TRBJ2-3, with TRBD2 matching 11 bases. The V segment lost 4 bases and the J segment 1 base; nucleotides outside the gene matches: 2. Germline CDR1 and CDR2: SGHRS and YFSETQ. This CDR3 has 15 residues.

The chain uses TRBV20-1 and TRBJ1-1, with D uncertain. Germline V lookup: CDR1 DFQATT, CDR2 SNEGSKA (reference sequence). The CDR3 has 8 amino acids. Between the trimmed V and J ends, which lost 7 bases and 9 bases, there was a span of 6 bases. The CDR3 reads CSVRQAFF. In DNA form, the CDR3 reads TGCAGTGTCCGTCAAGCTTTCTTT.

The chain combines TRBV2 with TRBJ1-2; D not resolved. Germline V gives CDR1 SNHLY, CDR2 FYNNEI. V shed 2 bases and J shed 8 bases, with 12 bases lying between them. This CDR3 is built from 13 residues. The CDR3 DNA sequence: TGTGCCAGCAGTGAATCGGGTTCTGGCGGCTACACCTTC. Translation: CASSESGSGGYTF.